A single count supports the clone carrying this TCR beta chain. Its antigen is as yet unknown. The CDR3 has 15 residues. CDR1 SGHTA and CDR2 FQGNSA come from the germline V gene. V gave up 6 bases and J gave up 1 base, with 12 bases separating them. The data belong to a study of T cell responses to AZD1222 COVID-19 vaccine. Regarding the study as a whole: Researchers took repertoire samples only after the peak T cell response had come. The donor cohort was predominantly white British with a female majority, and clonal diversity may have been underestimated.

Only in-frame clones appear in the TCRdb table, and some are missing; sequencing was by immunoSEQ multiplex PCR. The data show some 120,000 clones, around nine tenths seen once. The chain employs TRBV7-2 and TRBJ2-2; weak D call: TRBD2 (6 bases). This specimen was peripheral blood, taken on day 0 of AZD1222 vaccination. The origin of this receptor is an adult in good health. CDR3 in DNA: TGTGCCAGCAGGTCAACGGAGGGGAACACCGGGGAGCTGTTTTTT. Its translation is CASRSTEGNTGELFF.